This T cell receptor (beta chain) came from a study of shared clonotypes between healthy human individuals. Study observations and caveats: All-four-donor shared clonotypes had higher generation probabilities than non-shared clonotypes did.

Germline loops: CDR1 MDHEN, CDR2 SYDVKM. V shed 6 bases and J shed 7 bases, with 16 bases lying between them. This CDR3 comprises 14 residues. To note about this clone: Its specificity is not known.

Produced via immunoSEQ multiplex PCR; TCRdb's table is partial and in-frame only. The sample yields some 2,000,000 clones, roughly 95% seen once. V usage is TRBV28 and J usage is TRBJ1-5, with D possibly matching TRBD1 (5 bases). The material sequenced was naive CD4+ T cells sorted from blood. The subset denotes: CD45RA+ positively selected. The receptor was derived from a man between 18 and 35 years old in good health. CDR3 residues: CASSWDVFRQPQHF. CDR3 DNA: TGTGCCAGCAGCTGGGACGTTTTCAGGCAGCCCCAGCATTTT.